The present T cell receptor (beta chain) was sequenced within a study of blood T cells in healthy people across ages (dated by TCRdb to about 2015). With regard to the full study: Template switching captured roughly one uniquely barcoded TCR beta cDNA molecule per two T cells in model experiments. Donors of different ages were randomly distributed across sequencing lanes to avoid experimental bias. Four age groups were formed from the donors: young (average about 15 years), middle-aged (just under 40), aged (around 68) and long-lived (less than 85). To track age-related changes in TCR beta repertoire diversity, the study relied on deep sequencing normalized with unique cDNA molecular identifiers. Two additional independent replicas of 1 million unique cDNA reads from the same blood draw were analyzed for two donors (one aged 18 to 30 and one aged 80 or older). Study-wide findings and limitations: There was a strong correlation between observed TCR beta diversity and the percentage of naive T cells measured by flow cytometry. As age increased, observed TCR beta diversity per million T cells dropped in a roughly linear way, and a significant reduction was already evident by age around 41. Compared with the aged group, the long-lived group had more naive CD4+ T cells, fewer expanded clones and increased TCR diversity, suggesting age selection. Conclusive comparison of naive and antigen-experienced compartments was prevented by the profiling of bulk unsorted PBMCs. Total diversity estimates from one million sequenced T cells were considered lower bounds and underestimates. The CMV infection status of donors was not known, potentially confounding age-related changes in expanded clonotypes.

The roughly 42 donors, aged roughly 6 to 100 years, were systemically healthy Caucasian individuals from Russia. Each donor gave 8 to 10 milliliters of peripheral blood, drawn into EDTA-treated Vacutainer tubes. Ficoll-Paque density-gradient centrifugation was used to isolate PBMCs, with at least 6.5 million per sample. Total RNA was extracted from PBMCs with Trizol reagent, with at least 6 micrograms obtained per sample. For every donor, flow cytometry on a PBMC aliquot measured the percentage of naive CD45RAhigh/CD27high T cells. This clonotype was recorded a few times. Its antigen specificity is not known. Per-nucleotide qualities are absent, and no much larger clonotype sits a single base away. Libraries were constructed by 5' RACE. Instrument used: Illumina HiSeq 2500. A second roughly 6 to 12 cycle PCR used a sample-barcoded 5' primer and a J-beta primer mix. Each TCR beta cDNA molecule received a unique molecular identifier from a template-switch 5' adaptor carrying 12 random nucleotides. At least 2.5 million CDR3-containing paired-end reads were obtained from each sample. First-strand cDNA was synthesized from all RNA with the Mint cDNA synthesis kit, primed by a TRBC-specific oligonucleotide. All cDNA was treated with uracil-DNA glycosylase and then went through a first 18-cycle PCR with the universal primers M1SS and BC2_uni_R. The paper's processing steps were these. Each sample was normalized by randomly selecting 1 million high-quality reads, each carrying a distinct molecular identifier. Instead of being binned into consensus sequences, reads that shared molecular identifiers were thrown out. MiTCR, with a Q25 quality threshold and the strictest error-elimination algorithm, was used for CDR3 identification, clonotype clustering and error correction. A nonparametric unseen species model using Euler transformation provided a lower-bound estimate of total TCR beta diversity. Clones were called with MiXCR by TCRdb after fastp trimmed the public reads at Q25, and only in-frame beta chains were retained. Under each unique CDR3 protein, matching rows form one entry showing the most common genes and DNA. The V and J calls and clone size come from TCRdb's table, not from the authors' own analysis. Within this sample are 450,000 to 700,000 distinct CDR3 sequences, with 25% to 30% of them counted one time only. The ten top clones hold approximately 18% of the sample.

Input material: blood. This clonotype was obtained from a woman aged 70-85 years in good health.

The CDR3 protein is CSASSGVGYEQYF. The DNA is TGCAGTGCTAGCTCGGGGGTCGGGTACGAGCAGTACTTC. The rearranged chain carries TRBV20-1 and TRBJ2-7; the D gene is perhaps TRBD2, from 6 matching bases. Including cysteine and phenylalanine, the CDR3 has 13 amino acids. Only CDR3 DNA is held: 39 bases, read in frame from base 1. Looking up the germline V gene (reference sequence) yields CDR1 DFQATT and CDR2 SNEGSKA. Between the V and J ends, shortened by 3 bases and 4 bases respectively, the junction contains 13 bases.